A selection of T cell receptor beta chains follows, all from one sample in a study of blood T cell repertoires in COVID-19. The method was immunoSEQ multiplex PCR; TCRdb's version includes in-frame clones alone and lacks a portion of them. The sample lists about 190,000 clones; around 85% were seen once. The sample consisted of PBMCs or T cells enriched from blood (not recorded which). These receptors all stem from a woman under 40 who had recovered from COVID-19. Each CDR3 is given with its conserved first and last residue. D genes are given only for firm matches. Clone size is shown for a subset of rows, as once, few, many or a class of expanded clone.

>TRBJ2-1|TRBD1|TRBV19|-
CASSHRGRKAPGEQFF
TGTGCCAGTTCTCACAGGGGGCGTAAGGCTCCGGGTGAGCAGTTCTTC
>TRBJ1-1|TRBD1|TRBV19|-
CASSTLTGSSTEAFF
TGTGCCAGTAGTACCCTGACAGGGTCCAGCACTGAAGCTTTCTTT
>TRBJ2-1|TRBD2|TRBV11-3|-
CASSSSGIYNEQFF
TGTGCCAGCAGCTCTAGCGGGATCTACAATGAGCAGTTCTTC
>TRBJ2-1|TRBD2|TRBV27|few
CASTGSTSGRLQPNEQFF
TGTGCCAGCACCGGAAGCACTAGCGGGAGGCTACAACCCAATGAGCAGTTCTTC
>TRBJ1-1|-|TRBV6-4|-
CASSDSSQDRGTEAFF
TGTGCCAGCAGTGACTCTTCACAGGATAGGGGCACTGAAGCTTTCTTT
>TRBJ1-4|TRBD1|TRBV6-6|-
CASSYDRGREKLFF
TGTGCCAGCAGCTACGACAGGGGGCGCGAAAAACTGTTTTTT
>TRBJ1-1|TRBD1|TRBV5-6|-
CASSFSVLTGRNTEAFF
TGTGCCAGCAGCTTTTCTGTACTGACAGGGAGGAACACTGAAGCTTTCTTT
>TRBJ1-2|-|TRBV7-2|-
CASSLVRLGYTF
TGTGCCAGCAGCTTAGTCCGTCTCGGCTACACCTTC
>TRBJ1-1|TRBD1|TRBV2|-
CASKLDRGFTEAFF
TGTGCCAGCAAACTGGACAGGGGATTTACTGAAGCTTTCTTT
>TRBJ1-1|TRBD1|TRBV5-1|few
CASSGQGATFF
TGCGCCAGCAGCGGACAGGGGGCAACTTTCTTT
>TRBJ1-3|TRBD1|TRBV4-1|-
CASSQPRDRGNTIYF
TGCGCCAGCAGCCAACCACGGGACAGGGGAAACACCATATATTTT
>TRBJ2-3|TRBD1|TRBV5-4|-
CASSTTGADTQYF
TGTGCCAGCAGCACAACAGGGGCGGATACGCAGTATTTT
>TRBJ2-6|-|TRBV27|-
CASGQLPSGANVLTF
TGTGCCAGCGGACAGCTCCCCTCTGGGGCCAACGTCCTGACTTTC
>TRBJ1-1|-|TRBV3-1/TRBV3-2|-
CASCMAGSTEAFF
TGTGCCAGCTGTATGGCAGGGTCGACTGAAGCTTTCTTT
>TRBJ2-5|TRBD2|TRBV4-2|few
CASSLGLAGVGETQYF
TGTGCCAGCAGCCTCGGACTAGCGGGAGTGGGGGAGACCCAGTACTTC
>TRBJ2-1|TRBD2|TRBV19|-
CASSTGRAKYNEQFF
TGTGCCAGTAGTACCGGGAGGGCGAAATACAATGAGCAGTTCTTC
>TRBJ2-3|-|TRBV27|-
CASSLSFTNTQYF
TGTGCCAGCAGTCTCTCCTTCACAAATACGCAGTATTTT
>TRBJ1-2|-|TRBV6-5|once
CASFIWGRYGYTF
TGTGCCAGCTTCATCTGGGGCCGGTATGGCTACACCTTC
>TRBJ1-1|TRBD1|TRBV28|few
CASRLGTGGSEAFF
TGTGCCAGCAGGCTAGGGACAGGGGGCTCTGAAGCTTTCTTT
>TRBJ2-7|TRBD1|TRBV7-3|-
CASSHGQGHEQYF
TGTGCCAGCAGCCACGGACAGGGTCACGAGCAGTACTTC
>TRBJ1-1|TRBD1|TRBV9|-
CASSEGGQGLTEAFF
TGTGCCAGCAGCGAGGGGGGACAGGGTTTGACTGAAGCTTTCTTT
>TRBJ2-1|TRBD2|TRBV7-2|-
CASSNRGLAVYNEQFF
TGTGCCAGCAGCAACCGTGGACTAGCGGTATACAATGAGCAGTTCTTC
>TRBJ1-2|-|TRBV28|-
CASSRDLIGYTF
TGTGCCAGCAGTCGGGACTTAATTGGTTACACCTTC